This T cell receptor (beta chain) originates from a study of cytomegalovirus exposure and HLA in healthy donors. Overall study findings and caveats: Most TCR beta V segments were productive about 87% or about 30% of the time in an earlier analysis. A missense DCLRE1C variant was associated with V- and J-gene trimming of TCR beta chains in a later analysis, and an independent cohort replicated the association. A list of around 150 TCR beta chains associated with cytomegalovirus was given. It was reportedly the case that the classifier diagnosed cytomegalovirus status with high specificity and sensitivity.

Trimming stripped 1 base from V and 0 bases from J, with 7 bases between. From germline, CDR1 is LNHDA and CDR2 SQIVND (reference sequence). The CDR3 is 15 residues long. A multiplex PCR was run with 60 Vbeta primers and 13 Jbeta primers. Libraries were prepared by immunoSEQ multiplex PCR; TCRdb keeps only in-frame clonotypes and omits some of them. This repertoire shows roughly 150,000 clones, about 72% found once; its top ten account for 2% to 2.5%. Turning to this clone: Antigen specificity is unknown.

The chain recombines TRBV19 with TRBJ1-5; D unresolved. Material: PBMCs. The sequence derives from a man aged 35-49 years in good health and CMV-seronegative. The CDR3 region has the DNA TGTGCCAGTAGTATAGTGCGGGATAGCAATCAGCCCCAGCATTTT. Protein sequence: CASSIVRDSNQPQHF.